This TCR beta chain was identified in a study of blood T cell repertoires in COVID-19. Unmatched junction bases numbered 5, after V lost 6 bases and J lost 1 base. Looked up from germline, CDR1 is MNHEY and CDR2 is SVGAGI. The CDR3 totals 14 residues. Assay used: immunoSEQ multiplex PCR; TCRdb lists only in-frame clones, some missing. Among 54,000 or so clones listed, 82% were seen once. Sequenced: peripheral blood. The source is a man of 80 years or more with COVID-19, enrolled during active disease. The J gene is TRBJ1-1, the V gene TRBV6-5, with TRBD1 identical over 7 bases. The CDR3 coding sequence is TGTGCCAGCAGACACAGGGGAGGGAACACTGAAGCTTTCTTT. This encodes CASRHRGGNTEAFF.